This TCR beta chain was sequenced for a study of neurological immune-mediated disorders. The study, taken as a whole, reports: Private repertoires in all groups were suggested by the absence of shared CDR3 amino acid sequences among expanded clones across subjects. HTLV-1-associated myelopathy had the most TCR clonal expansion, whereas multiple sclerosis had the least (lower than in healthy controls).

The cDNA came from 5'RACE with 10-nucleotide random UMIs. TCRdb processed the 5' RACE reads anew with MiXCR; each CDR3 protein has one entry. The sample lists about 44,000 distinct CDR3 sequences, roughly 21% occurring once. This clonotype has at least ten counts. What it binds is not known. The time point here: technical triplicate 3. The clonotype was recovered from a man aged 55 to 70 with HTLV-1-associated myelopathy (HAM/TSP). Sequencing was carried out using PBMCs.

The CDR3 is CASSLTLRGPANIDTEAFF. CDR3 nucleotides: TGTGCCAGCAGCCTTACCCTTCGGGGCCCCGCAAATATAGACACTGAAGCTTTCTTT. This chain joins TRBV7-2 and TRBJ1-1; possible D gene TRBD1, 5 bases. The CDR3 length is 19 residues. The V end lost 5 bases, the J end lost 3 bases, and 28 bases lay between the germline ends. Germline lookup yields CDR1 SGHTA and CDR2 FQGNSA.